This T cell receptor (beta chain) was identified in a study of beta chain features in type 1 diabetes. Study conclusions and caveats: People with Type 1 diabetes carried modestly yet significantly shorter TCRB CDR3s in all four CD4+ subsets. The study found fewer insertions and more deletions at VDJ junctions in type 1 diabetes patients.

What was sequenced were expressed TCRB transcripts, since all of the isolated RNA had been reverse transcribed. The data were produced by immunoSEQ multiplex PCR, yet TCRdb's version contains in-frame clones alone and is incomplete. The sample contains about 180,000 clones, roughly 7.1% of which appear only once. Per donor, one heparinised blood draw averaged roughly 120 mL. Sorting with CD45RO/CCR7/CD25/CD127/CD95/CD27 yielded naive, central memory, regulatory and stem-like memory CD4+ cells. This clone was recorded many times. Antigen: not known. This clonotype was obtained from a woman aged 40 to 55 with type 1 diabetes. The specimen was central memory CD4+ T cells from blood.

CDR3 sequence (DNA): TGTGCCAGCAGCCAACCGGGACTAGCATCGAACTACGAGCAGTACTTC. Protein: CASSQPGLASNYEQYF. This chain connects TRBV4-2 to TRBJ2-7, with TRBD2 matching 9 bases. Trimming took 2 bases from V and 3 from J; bases not matched to a gene: 8. Germline-derived CDR1 and CDR2 are LGHNA and YNFKEQ. The CDR3 sequence is 16 residues long.